This is a list of T cell receptor beta chains from one sample in a study of CD8 T cells in ankylosing spondylitis. MiXCR, run by TCRdb on the 5' RACE reads, gives a single entry per CDR3 protein. This sample has 250,000 to 350,000 distinct CDR3 sequences, with less than 25% found just once. Sequencing was carried out using blood, either unsorted or a sorted T cell fraction (not recorded which). These receptor sequences come from a female donor with ankylosing spondylitis or in good health (not recorded which). Both conserved end residues are part of each CDR3. The D gene is left open where the match is weak. Clone size appears in some rows only: once, few, many, or a class for an expanded clone.

J gene: TRBJ2-2; D gene: -; V gene: TRBV20-1; clone size: -; CDR3 protein: CSARGPLGLFF; CDR3 DNA: TGCAGTGCTAGAGGACCTCTGGGGCTGTTTTTT
J gene: TRBJ2-7; D gene: -; V gene: TRBV6-1; clone size: -; CDR3 protein: CASTRGWGSSYEQYF; CDR3 DNA: TGTGCCAGCACCCGGGGGTGGGGCTCTTCCTACGAGCAGTACTTC
J gene: TRBJ1-4; D gene: -; V gene: TRBV29-1; clone size: many; CDR3 protein: CSASRGEKLFF; CDR3 DNA: TGCAGCGCCAGTCGGGGGGAGAAACTGTTTTTT
J gene: TRBJ2-1; D gene: TRBD2; V gene: TRBV20-1; clone size: many; CDR3 protein: CSARVASGYGNEQFF; CDR3 DNA: TGCAGTGCTAGAGTTGCTAGCGGGTACGGAAATGAGCAGTTCTTC
J gene: TRBJ2-7; D gene: TRBD2; V gene: TRBV29-1; clone size: -; CDR3 protein: CSVESGTQPYEQYF; CDR3 DNA: TGCAGCGTTGAAAGCGGGACCCAGCCCTACGAGCAGTACTTC
J gene: TRBJ2-7; D gene: -; V gene: TRBV20-1; clone size: few; CDR3 protein: CSARGPDSYEQYF; CDR3 DNA: TGCAGTGCTAGGGGACCAGACTCCTACGAGCAGTACTTC
J gene: TRBJ1-1; D gene: -; V gene: TRBV29-1; clone size: many; CDR3 protein: CSAEVGNTEAFF; CDR3 DNA: TGCAGCGCTGAGGTCGGGAACACTGAAGCTTTCTTT
J gene: TRBJ2-5; D gene: TRBD2; V gene: TRBV7-9; clone size: few; CDR3 protein: CASSLIIAGEETQYF; CDR3 DNA: TGTGCCAGCAGCTTGATCATAGCGGGAGAAGAGACCCAGTACTTC
J gene: TRBJ2-6; D gene: -; V gene: TRBV20-1; clone size: few; CDR3 protein: CSARVSAGQSSGANVLTF; CDR3 DNA: TGCAGTGCTAGAGTTTCCGCGGGACAAAGCTCTGGGGCCAACGTCCTGACTTTC
J gene: TRBJ2-7; D gene: -; V gene: TRBV7-8; clone size: -; CDR3 protein: CASSLDEGMGYEQYF; CDR3 DNA: TGTGCCAGCAGCTTAGACGAGGGGATGGGTTACGAGCAGTACTTC
J gene: TRBJ2-3; D gene: TRBD2; V gene: TRBV20-1; clone size: -; CDR3 protein: CSAFSGRAFRDTQYF; CDR3 DNA: TGCAGTGCGTTTAGCGGGAGGGCCTTTAGAGATACGCAGTATTTT
J gene: TRBJ2-1; D gene: -; V gene: TRBV5-6; clone size: -; CDR3 protein: CASSLGAGISYNEQFF; CDR3 DNA: TGTGCCAGCAGCTTGGGTGCAGGGATATCCTACAATGAGCAGTTCTTC
J gene: TRBJ1-6; D gene: -; V gene: TRBV5-1; clone size: -; CDR3 protein: CASRRESNSPLHF; CDR3 DNA: TGCGCCAGCAGGAGGGAAAGTAATTCACCCCTCCACTTT
J gene: TRBJ2-7; D gene: -; V gene: TRBV12-5; clone size: few; CDR3 protein: CASGLGDDTSYEQYF; CDR3 DNA: TGTGCTAGTGGTTTGGGGGATGATACAAGTTACGAGCAGTACTTC
J gene: TRBJ2-7; D gene: TRBD2; V gene: TRBV4-2; clone size: -; CDR3 protein: CASSQDPSGIDEQYF; CDR3 DNA: TGTGCCAGCAGCCAAGATCCTAGCGGGATCGACGAGCAGTACTTC
J gene: TRBJ2-3; D gene: -; V gene: TRBV3-1; clone size: -; CDR3 protein: CASSPRLGADTQYF; CDR3 DNA: TGTGCCAGCAGCCCTCGATTAGGAGCAGATACGCAGTATTTT
J gene: TRBJ1-1; D gene: -; V gene: TRBV10-3; clone size: many; CDR3 protein: CAINSGMNTEAFF; CDR3 DNA: TGTGCCATCAACTCAGGGATGAACACTGAAGCTTTCTTT
J gene: TRBJ1-5; D gene: -; V gene: TRBV10-3; clone size: -; CDR3 protein: CAISESGKARFEPQHF; CDR3 DNA: TGTGCCATCAGTGAGTCGGGAAAGGCCCGGTTTGAGCCCCAGCATTTT
J gene: TRBJ2-3; D gene: -; V gene: TRBV11-2; clone size: -; CDR3 protein: CASRTAASTDTQYF; CDR3 DNA: TGTGCCAGCCGGACCGCCGCTAGCACAGATACGCAGTATTTT
J gene: TRBJ2-1; D gene: -; V gene: TRBV12-3/TRBV12-4; clone size: few; CDR3 protein: CASNAPYSGYNEQFF; CDR3 DNA: TGTGCCAGCAACGCCCCGTATAGCGGCTACAATGAGCAGTTCTTC
J gene: TRBJ2-4; D gene: -; V gene: TRBV20-1; clone size: -; CDR3 protein: CSAPTGGKNIQYF; CDR3 DNA: TGCAGTGCCCCAACCGGGGGCAAAAACATTCAGTACTTC
J gene: TRBJ2-2; D gene: TRBD1; V gene: TRBV12-3/TRBV12-4; clone size: -; CDR3 protein: CASSGDRVITGELFF; CDR3 DNA: TGTGCCAGCAGTGGGGACAGGGTGATAACCGGGGAGCTGTTTTTT
J gene: TRBJ2-2; D gene: TRBD1; V gene: TRBV12-3/TRBV12-4; clone size: -; CDR3 protein: CASSLWDRGRTGELFF; CDR3 DNA: TGTGCCAGCAGTTTATGGGACAGGGGCAGGACCGGGGAGCTGTTTTTT
J gene: TRBJ1-2; D gene: -; V gene: TRBV20-1; clone size: few; CDR3 protein: CSASHRPGINGGYTF; CDR3 DNA: TGCAGTGCTAGTCATCGCCCAGGGATAAATGGCGGCTACACCTTC
J gene: TRBJ2-3; D gene: -; V gene: TRBV30; clone size: -; CDR3 protein: CAWSVGDTQYF; CDR3 DNA: TGTGCCTGGAGTGTAGGAGATACGCAGTATTTT
J gene: TRBJ2-2; D gene: -; V gene: TRBV29-1; clone size: many; CDR3 protein: CSVALGHTGELFF; CDR3 DNA: TGCAGCGTTGCCTTGGGTCACACCGGGGAGCTGTTTTTT
J gene: TRBJ2-3; D gene: TRBD2; V gene: TRBV9; clone size: many; CDR3 protein: CASSVTSGRTDTQYF; CDR3 DNA: TGTGCCAGCAGCGTGACTAGCGGGAGGACAGATACGCAGTATTTT
J gene: TRBJ2-7; D gene: -; V gene: TRBV28; clone size: -; CDR3 protein: CASSSPRGEPYEQYF; CDR3 DNA: TGTGCCAGCAGTTCACCCCGCGGGGAGCCCTACGAGCAGTACTTC
J gene: TRBJ1-6; D gene: -; V gene: TRBV4-3; clone size: -; CDR3 protein: CASSPGVARWDSPLHF; CDR3 DNA: TGCGCCAGCAGCCCCGGAGTGGCTCGGTGGGATTCACCCCTCCACTTT
J gene: TRBJ2-5; D gene: TRBD2; V gene: TRBV5-1; clone size: -; CDR3 protein: CASSWQAGGEETQYF; CDR3 DNA: TGCGCCAGCAGCTGGCAAGCGGGAGGTGAGGAGACCCAGTACTTC
J gene: TRBJ1-2; D gene: -; V gene: TRBV5-6; clone size: -; CDR3 protein: CASSFAPGGGGYTF; CDR3 DNA: TGTGCCAGCAGCTTCGCACCCGGAGGTGGGGGCTACACCTTC